This paragraph covers one T cell receptor beta chain sequence. Trimming took 2 bases from V and 2 from J, leaving 13 bases between them. This CDR3 comprises 15 residues. Germline V gene data show CDR1 as SEHNR and CDR2 as FQNEAQ (reference sequence). The sample comes from a study of patients and donors after allogeneic stem cell transplantation. TCRdb re-analysed the RT-PCR reads in MiXCR, keeping a single row per CDR3 protein. In the table there are some 880,000 distinct CDR3 sequences, roughly 18% of which are singletons. The sequenced sample was blood, either unsorted or a sorted T cell fraction (not recorded which). The chain carries TRBV7-9 and TRBJ2-7, with D perhaps being TRBD1 or TRBD2 (5 bases each). The receptor was derived from a human donor who was either an allogeneic HSCT recipient or a stem cell or donor lymphocyte infusion donor (not recorded which). It is not recorded whose cells these are; they may come from a transplant donor. CDR3 protein: CASSLLGEITYEQYF. The CDR3 DNA reads as TGTGCCAGCAGCTTACTGGGGGAAATTACCTACGAGCAGTACTTC.